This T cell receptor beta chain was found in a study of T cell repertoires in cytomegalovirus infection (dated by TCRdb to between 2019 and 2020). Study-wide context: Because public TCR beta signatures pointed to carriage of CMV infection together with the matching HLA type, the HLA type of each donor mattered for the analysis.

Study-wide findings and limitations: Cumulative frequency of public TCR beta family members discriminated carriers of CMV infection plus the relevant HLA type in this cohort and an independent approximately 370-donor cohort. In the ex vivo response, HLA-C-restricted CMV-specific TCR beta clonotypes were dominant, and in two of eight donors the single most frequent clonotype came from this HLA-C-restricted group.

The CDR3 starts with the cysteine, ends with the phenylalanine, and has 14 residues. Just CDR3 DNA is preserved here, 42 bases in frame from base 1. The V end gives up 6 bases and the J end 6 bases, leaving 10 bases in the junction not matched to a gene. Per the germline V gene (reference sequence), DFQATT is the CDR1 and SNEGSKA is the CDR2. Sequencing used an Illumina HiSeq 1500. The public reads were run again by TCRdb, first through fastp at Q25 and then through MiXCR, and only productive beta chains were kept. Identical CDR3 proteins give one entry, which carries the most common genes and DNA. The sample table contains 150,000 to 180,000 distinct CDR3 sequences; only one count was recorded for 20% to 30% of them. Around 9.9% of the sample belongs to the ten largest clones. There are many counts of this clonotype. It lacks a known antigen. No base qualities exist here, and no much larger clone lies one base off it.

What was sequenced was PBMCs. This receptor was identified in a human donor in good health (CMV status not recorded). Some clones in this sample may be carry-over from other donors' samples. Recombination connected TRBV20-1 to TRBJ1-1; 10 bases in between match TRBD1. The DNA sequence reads TGCAGTGCCGGACAGGGGGAAGGCGTGGCTGAAGCTTTCTTT. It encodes CSAGQGEGVAEAFF.